This T cell receptor (beta chain) emerged from a study of cytomegalovirus exposure and HLA in healthy donors. Healthy bone marrow donors supplied every sample. Nominally healthy donors provided the samples, though records likely missed some immune exposures. V lost 2 bases and J 0 bases, leaving 12 bases between the germline ends. The CDR3 runs to 16 residues. Germline V gene lookup returns CDR1 SGHVS and CDR2 FQNEAQ. PCR employed 60 Vbeta and 13 Jbeta primers. Assay: immunoSEQ multiplex PCR; the TCRdb copy retains only in-frame clones and omits some. The sample contains 150,000 to 200,000 clones, 78% of which appear only once.

This TCR derives from a woman aged 25 to 45 in good health and CMV-seropositive. The chain uses TRBV7-8 and TRBJ2-3, with D maybe TRBD1 (6 bases). Sequencing input: PBMCs. DNA of the CDR3: TGTGCCAGCAGCTTATTCAGGGGCTCTAGCACAGATACGCAGTATTTT. Protein product: CASSLFRGSSTDTQYF. The full variable domain, with the rest looked up from reference TRBV7-8 and TRBJ2-3, is GAGVSQSPRYKVAKRGQDVALRCDPISGHVSLFWYQQALGQGPEFLTYFQNEAQLDKSGLPSDRFFAERPEGSVSTLKIQRTQQEDSAVYLCASSLFRGSSTDTQYFGPGTRLTVL.